These T cell receptor beta chains were read from a single sample in a study of T cells in Graves' hyperthyroidism and ophthalmopathy. TCRdb re-derived calls from the multiplex PCR reads in MiXCR, one entry per CDR3 protein. This table has 270,000 or so distinct CDR3 sequences, 13% to 15% appearing once. Sample: blood. The receptor set was obtained from a woman aged 45-60 years with Graves' hyperthyroidism that later progressed to Graves' ophthalmopathy. CDR3s include the opening cysteine and the closing phenylalanine or tryptophan. D genes are given only for firm matches. Part of the rows lack a size; the others show once, few, many or a class for expanded clones.

d_call: TRBD1; j_call: TRBJ1-4; clone_size: NA; v_call: TRBV29-1; cdr3_aa: CSVQQGAATNEKLFF; cdr3_nt: TGCAGCGTACAACAGGGGGCCGCAACTAATGAAAAACTGTTTTTT
d_call: NA; j_call: TRBJ2-1; clone_size: NA; v_call: TRBV9; cdr3_aa: CASSVSHNEQFF; cdr3_nt: TGTGCCAGCAGCGTAAGTCACAATGAGCAGTTCTTC
d_call: NA; j_call: TRBJ1-5; clone_size: many; v_call: TRBV29-1; cdr3_aa: CSVEQNQNQPQHF; cdr3_nt: TGCAGCGTTGAACAGAACCAGAATCAGCCCCAGCATTTT
d_call: NA; j_call: TRBJ1-5; clone_size: NA; v_call: TRBV6-1; cdr3_aa: CASRWGGGSHQPQHF; cdr3_nt: TGTGCCAGCAGGTGGGGGGGCGGGTCGCATCAGCCCCAGCATTTT
d_call: NA; j_call: TRBJ2-7; clone_size: many; v_call: TRBV15; cdr3_aa: CATTKDRYSYEQYF; cdr3_nt: TGTGCCACCACTAAGGACCGATACTCCTACGAGCAGTACTTC
d_call: TRBD1; j_call: TRBJ2-1; clone_size: many; v_call: TRBV24-1; cdr3_aa: CATSVPGQGASGDYNEQFF; cdr3_nt: TGTGCCACCAGTGTGCCGGGACAGGGGGCTTCGGGAGACTACAATGAGCAGTTCTTC
d_call: NA; j_call: TRBJ2-3; clone_size: many; v_call: TRBV30; cdr3_aa: CAWSWTGATDTQYF; cdr3_nt: TGTGCCTGGAGTTGGACGGGAGCAACAGATACGCAGTATTTT
d_call: TRBD2; j_call: TRBJ2-3; clone_size: many; v_call: TRBV10-2; cdr3_aa: CASSESSYSGSAGDTQYF; cdr3_nt: TGCGCCAGCAGTGAGTCTTCCTATAGCGGGAGTGCGGGAGATACGCAGTATTTT
d_call: TRBD1; j_call: TRBJ1-1; clone_size: NA; v_call: TRBV20-1; cdr3_aa: CSAKKGADTEAFF; cdr3_nt: TGCAGTGCTAAAAAGGGGGCGGACACTGAAGCTTTCTTT
d_call: NA; j_call: TRBJ1-2; clone_size: NA; v_call: TRBV20-1; cdr3_aa: CSASVGRDGYTF; cdr3_nt: TGCAGTGCTAGTGTGGGGCGGGATGGCTACACCTTC